This TCR beta chain is drawn from a study of cytomegalovirus exposure and HLA in healthy donors. In the study overall: A prior study identified 110 million or so unique TCR beta sequences from roughly 180 million T cells. The study, taken as a whole, reports: The study labeled approximately 150 TCR beta chains cytomegalovirus-associated. A later analysis found most CMV-associated TCR beta chains apparently HLA-restricted.

A remark on this clone: Antigen: not known.

Though nominally healthy at sampling, donors likely had unrecorded immune exposures. The PCR made use of 60 Vbeta and 13 Jbeta primers. The repertoire was sequenced with immunoSEQ multiplex PCR; TCRdb's copy has only in-frame clones and lacks some. The data hold over 110,000 clones, with roughly 77% observed a single time. V was pared by 5 bases and J by 7 bases, with 11 bases between. The germline V gene has CDR1 MNHNS and CDR2 SASEGT. This CDR3 has 13 residues. The sequenced sample was PBMCs. The chain has TRBV6-1 and TRBJ2-2, with D perhaps TRBD1 (7 bases). The TCR was taken from a female donor in good health and CMV-seronegative. This CDR3 reads CASSRQGGGELFF. The CDR3, as DNA: TGTGCCAGCAGTCGGCAGGGGGGCGGGGAGCTGTTTTTT.